This entry is about one T cell receptor beta chain. Its target is unknown. The sample comes from a study of blood T cells in healthy people across ages. Findings and caveats of the study: Naive T cell percentage showed a strong correlation with the diversity of TCR beta.

Healthy Caucasian individuals from Russia aged roughly 6 to 90 were enrolled as donors. Using a J-beta primer mix together with a sample-barcoded 5' primer, a second PCR was run for about 7 to 12 cycles. Unique molecular identifiers of 12 random nucleotides labeled each cDNA. TCRdb re-analysed the 5' RACE reads in MiXCR, keeping a single row per CDR3 protein. The sample carries 1,300,000 or so distinct CDR3 sequences, 45% to 70% recorded once. What was sequenced was blood. This TCR derives from a man in his late teens or twenties in good health.

The CDR3 region is CATSDLGDTQYF. DNA for the CDR3: TGTGCCACCAGTGATTTGGGAGATACGCAGTATTTT. The chain recombines TRBV24-1 with TRBJ2-3; D remains ambiguous. Trimming pared 0 bases from V and 5 bases from J, leaving 2 bases between. CDR1 and CDR2 from the germline V gene are KGHDR and SFDVKD. CDR3 length: 12 residues.